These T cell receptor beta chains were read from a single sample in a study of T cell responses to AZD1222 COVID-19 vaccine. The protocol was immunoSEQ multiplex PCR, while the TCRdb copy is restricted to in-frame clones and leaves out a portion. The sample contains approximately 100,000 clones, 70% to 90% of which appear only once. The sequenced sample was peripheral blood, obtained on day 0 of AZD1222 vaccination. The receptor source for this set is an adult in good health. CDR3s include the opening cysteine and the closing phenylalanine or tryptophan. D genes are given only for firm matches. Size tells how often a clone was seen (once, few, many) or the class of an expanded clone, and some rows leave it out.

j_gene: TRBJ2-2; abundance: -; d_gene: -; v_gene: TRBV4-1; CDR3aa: CASSQVGVGTGELFF; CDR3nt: TGCGCCAGCAGCCAAGTCGGGGTCGGCACCGGGGAGCTGTTTTTT
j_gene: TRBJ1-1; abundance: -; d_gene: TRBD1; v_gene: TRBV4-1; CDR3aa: CASSQAPGQGYTEAFF; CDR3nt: TGCGCCAGCAGCCAAGCCCCGGGACAGGGGTACACTGAAGCTTTCTTT
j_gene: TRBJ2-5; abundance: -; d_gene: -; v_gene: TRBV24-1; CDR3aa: CATSDPQAEGQETQYF; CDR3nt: TGTGCCACCAGTGATCCCCAAGCCGAGGGTCAAGAGACCCAGTACTTC
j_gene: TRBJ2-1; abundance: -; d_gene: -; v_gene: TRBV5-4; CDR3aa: CASSTTGTPSGNEQFF; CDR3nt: TGTGCCAGCAGCACGACCGGGACCCCAAGCGGAAATGAGCAGTTCTTC
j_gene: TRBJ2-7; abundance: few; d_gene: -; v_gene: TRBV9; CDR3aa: CASSPRNGYEQYF; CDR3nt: TGTGCCAGCAGCCCCAGGAACGGCTACGAGCAGTACTTC
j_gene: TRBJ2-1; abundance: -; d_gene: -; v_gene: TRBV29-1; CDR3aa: CSVEKGRAYNEQFF; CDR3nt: TGCAGCGTTGAAAAAGGCAGGGCCTACAATGAGCAGTTCTTC
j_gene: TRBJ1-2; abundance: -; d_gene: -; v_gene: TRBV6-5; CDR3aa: CASTKLTGRLGYTF; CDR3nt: TGTGCCAGCACTAAACTTACAGGGAGATTGGGCTACACCTTC
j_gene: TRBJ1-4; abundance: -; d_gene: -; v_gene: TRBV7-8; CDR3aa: CASSLVETDNEKLFF; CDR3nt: TGTGCCAGCAGCTTAGTAGAGACAGATAATGAAAAACTGTTTTTT
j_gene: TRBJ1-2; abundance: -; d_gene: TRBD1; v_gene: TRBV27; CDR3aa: CASQGQDGYTF; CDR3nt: TGTGCCAGCCAAGGACAGGATGGCTACACCTTC
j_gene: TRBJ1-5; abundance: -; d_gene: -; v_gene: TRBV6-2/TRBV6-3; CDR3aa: CASSAYQGGNQPQHF; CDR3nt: TGTGCCAGCAGTGCCTACCAGGGAGGCAATCAGCCCCAGCATTTT
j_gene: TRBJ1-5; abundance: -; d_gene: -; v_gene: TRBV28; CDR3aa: CASSLGGPGNQPQHF; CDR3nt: TGTGCCAGCAGTTTAGGGGGGCCGGGCAATCAGCCCCAGCATTTT
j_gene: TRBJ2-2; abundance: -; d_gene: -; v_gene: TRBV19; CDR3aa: CASTQSGPGELFF; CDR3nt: TGTGCCAGTACCCAATCCGGCCCCGGGGAGCTGTTTTTT
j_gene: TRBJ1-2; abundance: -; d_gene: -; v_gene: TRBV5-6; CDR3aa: CASSFLLDGYTF; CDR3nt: TGTGCCAGCAGCTTTCTGCTGGACGGCTACACCTTC
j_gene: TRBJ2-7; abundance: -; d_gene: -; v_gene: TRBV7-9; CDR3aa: CASSLGGYSVEQYF; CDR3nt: TGTGCCAGCAGCTTAGGGGGTTATTCAGTCGAGCAGTACTTC
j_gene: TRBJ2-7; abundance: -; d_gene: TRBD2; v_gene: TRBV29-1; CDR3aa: CSVPGLAGGLYEQYF; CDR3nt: TGCAGCGTCCCCGGACTAGCGGGAGGCCTCTACGAGCAGTACTTC
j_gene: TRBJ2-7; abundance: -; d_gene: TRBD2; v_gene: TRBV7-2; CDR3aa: CASSASGGYEQYF; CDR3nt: TGTGCCAGCAGCGCGTCGGGAGGATACGAGCAGTACTTC
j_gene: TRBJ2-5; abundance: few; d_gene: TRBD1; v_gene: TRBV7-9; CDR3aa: CASSFPQGVGETQYF; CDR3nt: TGTGCCAGCAGCTTCCCACAGGGGGTAGGAGAGACCCAGTACTTC
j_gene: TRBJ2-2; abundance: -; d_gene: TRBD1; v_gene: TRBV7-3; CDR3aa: CASSLTSGTGGNGELFF; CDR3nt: TGTGCCAGCAGCTTAACTTCCGGGACAGGGGGTAACGGGGAGCTGTTTTTT
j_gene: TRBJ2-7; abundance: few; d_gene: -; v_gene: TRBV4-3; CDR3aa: CASSPGLARYEQYF; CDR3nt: TGCGCCAGCAGCCCTGGACTGGCGCGCTACGAGCAGTACTTC
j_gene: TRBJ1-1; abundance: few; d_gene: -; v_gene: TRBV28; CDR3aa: CASSSNAGNTEAFF; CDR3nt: TGTGCCAGCAGCTCAAATGCCGGGAACACTGAAGCTTTCTTT
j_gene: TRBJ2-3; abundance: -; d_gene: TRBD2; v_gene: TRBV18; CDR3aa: CASSPINGLAGSTDTQYF; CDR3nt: TGTGCCAGCTCACCAATAAACGGTCTAGCGGGGAGCACAGATACGCAGTATTTT
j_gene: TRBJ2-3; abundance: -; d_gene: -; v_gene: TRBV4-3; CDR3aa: CASSQERNTQYF; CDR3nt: TGCGCCAGCAGCCAAGAAAGGAATACGCAGTATTTT
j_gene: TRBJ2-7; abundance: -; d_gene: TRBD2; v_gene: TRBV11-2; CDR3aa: CASSPPGLAGIFYEQYF; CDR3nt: TGTGCCAGCAGCCCCCCGGGACTAGCGGGAATCTTCTACGAGCAGTACTTC
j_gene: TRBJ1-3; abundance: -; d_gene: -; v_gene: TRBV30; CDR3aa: CAWSGVPGNTIYF; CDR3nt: TGTGCCTGGAGTGGTGTACCTGGAAACACCATATATTTT
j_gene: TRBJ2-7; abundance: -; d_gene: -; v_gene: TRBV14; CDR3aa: CASSQGTSRSYEQYF; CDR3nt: TGTGCCAGCAGCCAAGGTACTAGCCGCTCCTACGAGCAGTACTTC
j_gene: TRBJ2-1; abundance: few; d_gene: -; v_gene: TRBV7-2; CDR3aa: CASSLVPGLDNEQFF; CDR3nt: TGTGCCAGCAGCTTAGTTCCAGGGTTGGACAATGAGCAGTTCTTC
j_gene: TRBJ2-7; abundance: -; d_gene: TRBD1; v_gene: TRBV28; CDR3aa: CASSTRQGYHEQYF; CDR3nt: TGTGCCAGCAGCACCCGACAGGGATACCACGAGCAGTACTTC
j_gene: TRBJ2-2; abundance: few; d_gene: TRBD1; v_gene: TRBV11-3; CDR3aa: CASSFGTGGGTGELFF; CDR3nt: TGTGCCAGCAGCTTCGGGACAGGGGGCGGGACCGGGGAGCTGTTTTTT
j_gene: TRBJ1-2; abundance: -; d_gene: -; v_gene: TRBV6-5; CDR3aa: CASSLTGLRLGYTF; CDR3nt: TGTGCCAGCAGTTTAACAGGCTTAAGGCTTGGCTACACCTTC
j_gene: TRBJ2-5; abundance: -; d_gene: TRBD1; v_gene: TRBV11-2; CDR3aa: CASSFGQVGTQYF; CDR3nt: TGTGCCAGCAGCTTCGGACAGGTTGGGACCCAGTACTTC
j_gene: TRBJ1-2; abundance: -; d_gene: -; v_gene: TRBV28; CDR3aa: CASSFGGLRNYGYTF; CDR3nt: TGTGCCAGCAGTTTCGGGGGTTTGAGGAACTATGGCTACACCTTC
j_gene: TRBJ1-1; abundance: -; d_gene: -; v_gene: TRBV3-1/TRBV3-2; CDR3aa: CASSPGRGWAEAFF; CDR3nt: TGTGCCAGCAGCCCGGGACGCGGTTGGGCTGAAGCTTTCTTT
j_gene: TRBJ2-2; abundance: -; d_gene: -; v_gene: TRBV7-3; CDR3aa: CASSPTPPGPSGPGELFF; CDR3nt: TGTGCCAGCAGCCCAACGCCTCCAGGGCCCTCGGGTCCCGGGGAGCTGTTTTTT
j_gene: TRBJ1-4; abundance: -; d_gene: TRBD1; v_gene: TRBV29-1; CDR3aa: CSVPSRQGSNEKLFF; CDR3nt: TGCAGCGTTCCATCCCGACAGGGATCTAATGAAAAACTGTTTTTT
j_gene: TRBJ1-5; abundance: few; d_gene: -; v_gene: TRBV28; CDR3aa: CASSVLTNQPQHF; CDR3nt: TGTGCCAGCAGTGTCTTGACCAATCAGCCCCAGCATTTT
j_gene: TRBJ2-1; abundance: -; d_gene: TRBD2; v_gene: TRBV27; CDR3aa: CASSARLAAYSRNEQFF; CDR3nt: TGTGCCAGCAGTGCAAGACTAGCGGCTTATAGTAGGAATGAGCAGTTCTTC
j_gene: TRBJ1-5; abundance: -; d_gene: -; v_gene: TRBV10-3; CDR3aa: CAISEGSEGQPQHF; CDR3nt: TGTGCCATCAGTGAAGGGTCAGAAGGTCAGCCCCAGCATTTT
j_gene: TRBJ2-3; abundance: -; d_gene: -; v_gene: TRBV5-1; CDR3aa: CASSLPRATDTQYF; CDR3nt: TGCGCCAGCAGCTTGCCCAGGGCTACAGATACGCAGTATTTT
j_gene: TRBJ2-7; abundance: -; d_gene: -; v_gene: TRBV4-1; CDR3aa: CASSQVGGTYEQYF; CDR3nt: TGCGCCAGCAGCCAAGTCGGCGGAACCTACGAGCAGTACTTC
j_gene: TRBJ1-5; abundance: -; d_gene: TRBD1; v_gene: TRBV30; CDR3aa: CAWSSDRAGAQHF; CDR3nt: TGTGCCTGGAGTTCGGACAGGGCTGGGGCCCAGCATTTT
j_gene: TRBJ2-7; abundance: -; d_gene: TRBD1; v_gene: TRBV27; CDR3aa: CASSLSQGVVRYEQYF; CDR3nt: TGTGCCAGCAGTTTATCGCAGGGGGTGGTTCGCTACGAGCAGTACTTC
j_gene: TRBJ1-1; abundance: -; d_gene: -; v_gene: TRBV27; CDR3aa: CASSLEGGLSTEAFF; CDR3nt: TGTGCCAGCAGTTTAGAGGGGGGCTTGAGCACTGAAGCTTTCTTT
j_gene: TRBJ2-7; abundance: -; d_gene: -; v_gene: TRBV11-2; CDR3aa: CASSLGFSPVEQYF; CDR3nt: TGTGCCAGCAGCTTAGGTTTTTCGCCGGTCGAGCAGTACTTC
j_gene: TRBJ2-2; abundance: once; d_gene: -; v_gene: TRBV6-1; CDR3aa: CASSEEREWTGELFF; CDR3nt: TGTGCCAGCAGTGAAGAACGGGAGTGGACCGGGGAGCTGTTTTTT
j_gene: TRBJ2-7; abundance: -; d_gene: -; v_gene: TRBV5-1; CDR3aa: CASSLGAGPTYEQYF; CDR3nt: TGCGCCAGCAGCTTGGGTGCGGGACCCACCTACGAGCAGTACTTC
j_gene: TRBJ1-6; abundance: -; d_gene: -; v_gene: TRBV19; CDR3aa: CASSATGANSPLHF; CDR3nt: TGTGCCAGTAGTGCAACAGGAGCGAATTCACCCCTCCACTTT
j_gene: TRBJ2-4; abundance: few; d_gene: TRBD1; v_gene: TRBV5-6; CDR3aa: CASSFQGAQNIQYF; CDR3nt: TGTGCCAGCAGCTTCCAGGGGGCCCAAAACATTCAGTACTTC
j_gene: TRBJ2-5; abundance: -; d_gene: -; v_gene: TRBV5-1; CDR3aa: CASSTHGGQETQYF; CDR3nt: TGCGCCAGCAGCACCCACGGGGGCCAAGAGACCCAGTACTTC